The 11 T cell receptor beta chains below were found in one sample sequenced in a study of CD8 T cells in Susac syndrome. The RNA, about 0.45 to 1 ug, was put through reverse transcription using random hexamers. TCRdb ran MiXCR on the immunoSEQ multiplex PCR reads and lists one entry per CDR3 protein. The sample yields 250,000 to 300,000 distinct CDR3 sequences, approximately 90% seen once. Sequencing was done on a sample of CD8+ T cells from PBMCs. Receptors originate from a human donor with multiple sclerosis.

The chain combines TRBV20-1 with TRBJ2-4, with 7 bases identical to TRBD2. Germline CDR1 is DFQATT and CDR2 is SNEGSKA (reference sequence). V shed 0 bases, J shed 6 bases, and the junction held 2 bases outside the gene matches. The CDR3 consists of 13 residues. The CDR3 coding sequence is TGCAGTGCTAGAGATCGACTAGCAAACATTCAGTACTTC. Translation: CSARDRLANIQYF.

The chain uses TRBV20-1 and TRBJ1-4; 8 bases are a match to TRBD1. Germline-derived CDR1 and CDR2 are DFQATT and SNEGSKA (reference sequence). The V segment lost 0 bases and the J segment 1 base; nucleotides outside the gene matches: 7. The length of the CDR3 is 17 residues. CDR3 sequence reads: CSAREVETGVTNEKLFF. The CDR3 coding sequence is TGCAGTGCTAGAGAGGTTGAGACAGGGGTAACTAATGAAAAACTGTTTTTT.

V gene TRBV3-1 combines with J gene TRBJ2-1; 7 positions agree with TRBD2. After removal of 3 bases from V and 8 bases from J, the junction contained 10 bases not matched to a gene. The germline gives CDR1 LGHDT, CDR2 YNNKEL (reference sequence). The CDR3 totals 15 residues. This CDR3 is CASSQAPTSRYEQFF. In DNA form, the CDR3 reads TGTGCCAGCAGCCAGGCTCCGACTAGCCGCTATGAGCAGTTCTTC.

As DNA, the CDR3 is TGTGCCTGGAGTGCCCCAGGAGACAATCAGCCCCAGCATTTT. It specifies CAWSAPGDNQPQHF. This rearrangement joins TRBV30 to TRBJ1-5, with D unclear. From germline, CDR1 is GTSNPN and CDR2 SVGIG (reference sequence). The CDR3 totals 14 residues. Trimming removed 1 base at V and 3 bases at J, with 10 bases between.

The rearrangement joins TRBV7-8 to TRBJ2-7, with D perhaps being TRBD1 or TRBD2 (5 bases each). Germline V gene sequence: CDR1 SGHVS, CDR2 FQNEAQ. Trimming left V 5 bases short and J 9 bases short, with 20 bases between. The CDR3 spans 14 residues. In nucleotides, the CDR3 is TGTGCCAGCAGCGAAAGAGTCGGGACCCTTGGGCAGTACTTC. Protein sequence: CASSERVGTLGQYF.

CDR3 in amino acids: CATRGEVTGELFF. Written as DNA, the CDR3 is TGTGCCACCCGCGGCGAGGTTACCGGGGAGCTGTTTTTT. The rearrangement joins TRBV18 to TRBJ2-2; D not resolved. Germline assignment: CDR1 KGHSH and CDR2 LQKENI. CDR3 length: 13 residues. Trimming left V 10 bases short and J 5 bases short, with 14 bases between.

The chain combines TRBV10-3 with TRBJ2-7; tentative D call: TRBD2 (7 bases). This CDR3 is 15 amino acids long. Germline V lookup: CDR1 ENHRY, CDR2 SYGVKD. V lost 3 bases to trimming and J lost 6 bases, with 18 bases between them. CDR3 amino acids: CAISDREGRGGEQYF. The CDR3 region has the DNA TGTGCCATCAGTGATCGTGAGGGGAGGGGGGGCGAGCAGTACTTC.

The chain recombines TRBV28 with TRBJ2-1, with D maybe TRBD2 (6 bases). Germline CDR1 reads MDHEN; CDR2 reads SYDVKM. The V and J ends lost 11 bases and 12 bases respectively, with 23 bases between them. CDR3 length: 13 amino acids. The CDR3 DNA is TGTGCCTGGTCATCTTTTCGGGGGAGAGGGCAGTTCTTC. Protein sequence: CAWSSFRGRGQFF.

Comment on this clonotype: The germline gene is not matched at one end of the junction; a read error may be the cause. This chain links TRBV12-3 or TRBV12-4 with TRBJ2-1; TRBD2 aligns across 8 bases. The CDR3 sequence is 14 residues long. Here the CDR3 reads CASSPGLAYDEQFF. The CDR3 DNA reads TGTGCCAGCAGCCCCGGACTAGCCTACGATGAGCAGTTCTTC.

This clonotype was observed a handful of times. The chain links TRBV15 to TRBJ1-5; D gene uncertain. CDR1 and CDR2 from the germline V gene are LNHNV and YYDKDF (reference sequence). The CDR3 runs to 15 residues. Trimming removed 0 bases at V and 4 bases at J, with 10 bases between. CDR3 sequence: CATSRDSGPNQPQHF. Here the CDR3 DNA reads TGTGCCACCAGCAGAGATTCGGGTCCAAATCAGCCCCAGCATTTT.

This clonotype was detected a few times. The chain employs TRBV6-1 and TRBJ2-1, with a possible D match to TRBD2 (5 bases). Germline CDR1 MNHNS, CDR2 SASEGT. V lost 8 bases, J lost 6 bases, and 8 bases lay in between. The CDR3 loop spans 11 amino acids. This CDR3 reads CASGRINEQFF. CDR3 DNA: TGTGCCAGCGGGAGAATCAATGAGCAGTTCTTC.